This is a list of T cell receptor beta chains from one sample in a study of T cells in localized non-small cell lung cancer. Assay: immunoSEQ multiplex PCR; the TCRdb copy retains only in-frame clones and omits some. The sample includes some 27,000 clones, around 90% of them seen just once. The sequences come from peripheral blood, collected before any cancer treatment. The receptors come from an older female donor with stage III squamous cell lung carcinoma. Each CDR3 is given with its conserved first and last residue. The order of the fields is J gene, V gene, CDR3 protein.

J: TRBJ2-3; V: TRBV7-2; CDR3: CASSVRGGPGPDTQYF
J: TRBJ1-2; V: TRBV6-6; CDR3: CASSPDREYGYTF
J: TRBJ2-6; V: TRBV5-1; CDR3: CASSFSGTSSGANVLTF
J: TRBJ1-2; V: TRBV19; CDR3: CASSKSYNYGYTF
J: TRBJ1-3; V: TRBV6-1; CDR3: CASSEAVPGNTIYF
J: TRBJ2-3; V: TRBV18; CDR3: CASSPSWAVTDTQYF
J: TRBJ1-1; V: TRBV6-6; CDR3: CASRVTPGMNTEAFF
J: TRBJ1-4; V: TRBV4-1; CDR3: CASSQPGQGGEKLFF
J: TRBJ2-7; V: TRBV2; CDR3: CASSEAGGVKPYEQYF
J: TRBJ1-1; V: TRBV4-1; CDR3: CASSRDRGLVGTEAFF
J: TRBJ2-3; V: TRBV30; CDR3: CAWSAPGLDTQYF
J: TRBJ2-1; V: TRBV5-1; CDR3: CASSPEAWAGMGNEQFF
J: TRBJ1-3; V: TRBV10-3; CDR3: CAISGGQGFGNTIYF
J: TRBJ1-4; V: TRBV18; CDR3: CASSPYRGDEKLFF
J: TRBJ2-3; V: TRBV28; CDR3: CASSLPSGLTDTQYF
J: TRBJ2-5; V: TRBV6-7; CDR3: CAWRADPGTQYF
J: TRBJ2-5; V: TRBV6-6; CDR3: CASTSRAFDTQYF
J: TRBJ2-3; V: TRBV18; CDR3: CASSPPGRRTDTQYF
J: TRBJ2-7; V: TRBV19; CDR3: CASSIMDTPERPYEQYF
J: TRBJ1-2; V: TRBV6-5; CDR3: CASSSGQVHYGYTF
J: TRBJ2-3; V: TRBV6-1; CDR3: CASSDKTQVSDTQYF
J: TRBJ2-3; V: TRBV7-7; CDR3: CASSLGSELFTDTQYF
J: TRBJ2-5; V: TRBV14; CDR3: CASSRQGRQTQYF
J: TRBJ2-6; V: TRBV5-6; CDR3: CASSWGLLGANVLTF
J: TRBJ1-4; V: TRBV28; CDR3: CASLRDRVSTNEKLFF
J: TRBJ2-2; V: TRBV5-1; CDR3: CASSGQGYTGELFF
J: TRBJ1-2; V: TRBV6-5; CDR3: CASSYLGRNYGYTF
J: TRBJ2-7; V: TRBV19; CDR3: CASSIATGVVGYEQYF
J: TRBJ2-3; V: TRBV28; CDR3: CASSLTGDLTDTQYF
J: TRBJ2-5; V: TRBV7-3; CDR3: CASSAEWAQKTQYF
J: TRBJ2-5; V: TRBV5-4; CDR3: CASSLSTSGRGGETQYF
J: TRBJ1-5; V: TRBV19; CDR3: CASSIVDSNQPQHF
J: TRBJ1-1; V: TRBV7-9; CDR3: CASSLEGTLNTEAFF
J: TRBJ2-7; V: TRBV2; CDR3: CASSLPGVGQYF
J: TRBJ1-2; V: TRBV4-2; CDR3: CASSQAGQIGGYTF